This T cell receptor (beta chain) derives from a study of Ad26.COV2.S vaccination and SARS-CoV-2 variants. General study points: Researchers reported similar non-spike TCR breadth in vaccine and placebo recipients.

Worth noting for this clone: What it binds is not known.

CDR1 MGHRA and CDR2 YSYEKL come from the germline V gene. CDR3 length equals 16 residues. Trimming stripped 1 base from V and 2 bases from J, with 12 bases between. Assay used: immunoSEQ multiplex PCR; TCRdb lists only in-frame clones, some missing. The sample lists under 150,000 clones; about nine tenths were seen once. This TCR was recovered from a human donor who had recovered from COVID-19. This chain connects TRBV4-1 to TRBJ2-1, with a tentative D call TRBD1 (6 bases). Sequencing was performed on peripheral blood, taken after recovery from COVID-19. The CDR3 sequence is CASSQASQGPYNEQFF. The DNA for the CDR3 is TGCGCCAGCAGCCAAGCTTCCCAGGGGCCCTACAATGAGCAGTTCTTC.